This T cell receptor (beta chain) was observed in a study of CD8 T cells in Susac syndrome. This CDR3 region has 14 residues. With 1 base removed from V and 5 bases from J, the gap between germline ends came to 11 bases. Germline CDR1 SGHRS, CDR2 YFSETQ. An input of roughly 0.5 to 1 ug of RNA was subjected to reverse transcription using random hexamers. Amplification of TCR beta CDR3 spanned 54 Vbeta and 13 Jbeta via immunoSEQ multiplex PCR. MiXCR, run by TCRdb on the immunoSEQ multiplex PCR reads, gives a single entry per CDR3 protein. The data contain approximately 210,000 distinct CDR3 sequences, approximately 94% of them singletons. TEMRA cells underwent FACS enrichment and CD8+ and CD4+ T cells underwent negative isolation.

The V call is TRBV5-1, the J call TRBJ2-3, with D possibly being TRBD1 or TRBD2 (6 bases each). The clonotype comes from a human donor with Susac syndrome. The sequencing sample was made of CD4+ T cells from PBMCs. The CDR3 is CASSLRGGKDTQYF. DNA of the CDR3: TGCGCCAGCAGCTTGCGAGGGGGGAAAGATACGCAGTATTTT. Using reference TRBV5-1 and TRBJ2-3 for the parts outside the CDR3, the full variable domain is KAGVTQTPRYLIKTRGQQVTLSCSPISGHRSVSWYQQTPGQGLQFLFEYFSETQRNKGNFPGRFSGRQFSNSRSEMNVSTLELGDSALYLCASSLRGGKDTQYFGPGTRLTVL.